The T cell receptor beta chain under discussion was sequenced for a study of cytomegalovirus exposure and HLA in healthy donors. The PCR had 60 Vbeta and 13 Jbeta primers. TCRdb keeps only in-frame clones here, not all; method: immunoSEQ multiplex PCR. Found here are fewer than 130,000 clones, 74% of them singletons; the top ten hold 2.6%. At the time of sampling, donors were nominally healthy, though unrecorded immune exposures were likely. Note on this clone: Its specificity is not known.

Germline assignment: CDR1 SGHDT and CDR2 YYEEEE. The CDR3 is made up of 14 amino acids. General observations from the study: HLA allele associations emerged for roughly 16,000 TCR beta sequences in a later analysis, at 0.05 false discovery rate.

The chain combines TRBV5-6 with TRBJ2-5; D unresolved. The last part of the DNA fits TRBJ2-7 better; the J call may be wrong. The TCR was taken from a man in his forties or fifties in good health and CMV-seropositive. Sequencing was performed on PBMCs. Here the CDR3 reads CASSLRWSSYEQYF. The CDR3 region has the DNA TGTGCCAGCAGCTTGAGGTGGAGTTCCTACGAGCAGTACTTC.